The 32 T cell receptor beta chains below all came from one sample that was sequenced in a study of cytomegalovirus exposure and HLA in healthy donors. PCR amplification relied on 60 Vbeta primers (plus 13 Jbeta primers). Profiled with immunoSEQ multiplex PCR; TCRdb holds only in-frame clones, not every one. Here the sample spans some 52,000 clones, around 72% being singletons. What was sequenced was PBMCs. The receptors shown here come from a young man in good health and CMV-seronegative.

The V and J genes are TRBV6-5 and TRBJ1-1; D is possibly TRBD1 (6 bases). The germline V and J ends were trimmed by 7 bases and 0 bases, with 12 bases remaining between them. The CDR3 has 14 amino acids. Germline CDR1 reads MNHEY; CDR2 reads SVGAGI. In nucleotides, the CDR3 is TGTGCCAGCAAAAGGGGGACGGTGAACACTGAAGCTTTCTTT. It is translated as CASKRGTVNTEAFF.

J is TRBJ2-3 and V is TRBV28; maybe TRBD1 (6 bases). Germline assignment: CDR1 MDHEN and CDR2 SYDVKM. The CDR3 length is 14 residues. V was pared by 5 bases and J by 2 bases, with 11 bases between. Here the CDR3 reads CASSLQGTTDTQYF. CDR3 coding DNA: TGTGCCAGCAGTCTACAGGGTACCACAGATACGCAGTATTTT.

The chain links TRBV30 to TRBJ2-1, with TRBD2 identical over 10 bases. The germline gives CDR1 GTSNPN, CDR2 SVGIG (reference sequence). This CDR3 is 15 amino acids long. The junction had 8 bases not matched to a gene; V was cut back by 6 bases and J by 3 bases. The DNA of the CDR3 is TGTGCCTGCTCCGGGGCTAGCGGGAGCTACAATGAGCAGTTCTTC. Protein: CACSGASGSYNEQFF.

The genes are TRBV6-1 and TRBJ2-1; 9 bases agree with TRBD2. Germline V gene lookup returns CDR1 MNHNS and CDR2 SASEGT. The CDR3 has 14 residues. Trimming removed 7 bases from V and 4 bases from J; junction bases left unmatched: 5. CDR3 region: CASTIAGDYNEQFF. For the CDR3, the DNA is TGTGCCAGCACGATAGCGGGAGATTACAATGAGCAGTTCTTC.

V is TRBV5-4 and J is TRBJ2-2; 9 bases map to TRBD1. There are 16 residues in the CDR3. V lost 3 bases and J lost 1; bases outside the gene matches: 4. Germline V gene sequence: CDR1 SGHNT, CDR2 YYREEE (reference sequence). The CDR3 sequence: CASSSPGQGNTGELFF. CDR3 DNA sequence: TGTGCCAGCAGCTCCCCGGGACAGGGGAACACCGGGGAGCTGTTTTTT.

The count of this clone is one. This chain connects TRBV30 to TRBJ1-5, with a tentative D call TRBD1 (5 bases). This CDR3 spans 13 amino acids. The germline gives CDR1 GTSNPN, CDR2 SVGIG (reference sequence). The ends were cut back, 2 bases at V and 6 bases at J, with 11 bases in the middle. DNA for the CDR3: TGTGCCTGGAGTTCGGGGGGTGCTCAGCCCCAGCATTTT. This codes for CAWSSGGAQPQHF.

This clone is a singleton in its sample. The V call is TRBV19, the J call TRBJ2-1; D is unclear. This CDR3 has 14 residues. CDR1 and CDR2 (germline): LNHDA, SQIVND (reference sequence). The ends were cut back, 6 bases at V and 0 bases at J, with 9 bases in the middle. CDR3 nucleotides: TGTGCCAGTAGAATCATGAGCTCCTACAATGAGCAGTTCTTC. Translated: CASRIMSSYNEQFF. Full variable domain (missing parts from reference TRBV19 and TRBJ2-1): DGGITQSPKYLFRKEGQNVTLSCEQNLNHDAMYWYRQDPGQGLRLIYYSQIVNDFQKGDIAEGYSVSREKKESFPLTVTSAQKNPTAFYLCASRIMSSYNEQFFGPGTRLTVL.

The CDR3 nucleotides are TGTGCCACCGCCATGAGAGAGGGCCGAAATGAGCAGTTCTTC. Translating gives CATAMREGRNEQFF. The rearrangement uses TRBV28 and TRBJ2-1; weak D call: TRBD2 (5 bases). The CDR3 is 14 residues long. Germline V gene sequence: CDR1 MDHEN, CDR2 SYDVKM. Trimming removed 10 bases at V and 7 bases at J, with 20 bases between.

The sample holds a few counts of this clone. The chain carries TRBV7-9 and TRBJ2-5; D unclear. The CDR3 extends over 14 amino acids. Trimming stripped 0 bases from V and 0 bases from J, with 5 bases between. Germline CDR1 is SEHNR and CDR2 is FQNEAQ (reference sequence). Here the CDR3 DNA reads TGTGCCAGCAGCTTAGCGGAGTACCAAGAGACCCAGTACTTC. Translation gives CASSLAEYQETQYF.

In its sample, this clone was seen a few times. V usage is TRBV30 and J usage is TRBJ1-6; 7 bases are shared with TRBD1. The germline V gene encodes CDR1 GTSNPN and CDR2 SVGIG (reference sequence). CDR3 length: 14 amino acids. V shed 5 bases and J 8 bases; nucleotides not matched to a gene: 9. The CDR3 loop is CAWHTGALHSPLHF. CDR3 sequence (DNA): TGTGCCTGGCACACAGGGGCTTTGCATTCACCCCTCCACTTT.

The gene calls are TRBV4-1 and TRBJ2-1, with a possible D match to TRBD2 (6 bases). Per the germline V gene, CDR1 is MGHRA and CDR2 is YSYEKL. Trimming removed 4 bases from V and 4 bases from J, with 14 bases in between. This CDR3 region has 15 residues. The CDR3 is CASSLTRDLYNEQFF. CDR3 DNA sequence: TGCGCCAGCAGCCTCACCCGGGACTTGTACAATGAGCAGTTCTTC.

The genes are TRBV13 and TRBJ2-3, with 12 bases lining up with TRBD2. J lost 0 bases, V lost 6 bases, and 13 bases had no gene match. Germline V gene data show CDR1 as PRHDT and CDR2 as FYEKMQ (reference sequence). This CDR3 comprises 19 residues. The DNA of the CDR3 is TGTGCCAGCAGGGGCGGACTAGCGGGAAAAACCCTTAGCACAGATACGCAGTATTTT. Protein product: CASRGGLAGKTLSTDTQYF. Full variable domain (remainder filled in from reference TRBV13 and TRBJ2-3): AAGVIQSPRHLIKEKRETATLKCYPIPRHDTVYWYQQGPGQDPQFLISFYEKMQSDKGSIPDRFSAQQFSDYHSELNMSSLELGDSALYFCASRGGLAGKTLSTDTQYFGPGTRLTVL.

The CDR3 DNA sequence: TGTGCCAGCAGCATCCTCTTTGCGGAGCCCCTCCACTTT. It specifies CASSILFAEPLHF. This sequence joins TRBV7-9 and TRBJ1-6; unclear D gene. Deletions cut 5 bases from V and 13 bases from J, with 15 bases between. Germline values: CDR1 SEHNR, CDR2 FQNEAQ (reference sequence). The CDR3 is made up of 13 amino acids. The complete variable domain, with remaining parts taken from reference TRBV7-9 and TRBJ1-6, reads DTGVSQNPRHKITKRGQNVTFRCDPISEHNRLYWYRQTLGQGPEFLTYFQNEAQLEKSRLLSDRFSAERPKGSFSTLEIQRTEQGDSAMYLCASSILFAEPLHFGNGTRLTVT.

The chain joins TRBV28 to TRBJ1-5; 7 bases are a match to TRBD1. Germline CDR1 is MDHEN and CDR2 is SYDVKM. Trimming cost V 5 bases and J 0 bases; bases outside gene matches: 4. The CDR3 runs to 15 residues. CDR3 bases: TGTGCCAGCAGTGGGGGACAGTTTAGCAATCAGCCCCAGCATTTT. Its protein product is CASSGGQFSNQPQHF.

This clone has a handful of counts. The chain is built from TRBV6-5 and TRBJ2-7; 10 bases are shared with TRBD2. The germline V gene has CDR1 MNHEY and CDR2 SVGAGI. The CDR3 has 13 amino acids. V lost 0 bases, J lost 10 bases, and 3 bases stayed unmatched. This CDR3 reads CASSYSSSGSQYF. The CDR3 DNA is TGTGCCAGCAGTTACTCGTCTAGCGGGAGTCAGTACTTC.

The J gene is TRBJ1-5, the V gene TRBV11-2; TRBD1 might be the D (5 bases). V was pared by 3 bases and J by 1 base, with 7 bases between. The germline gives CDR1 SGHAT, CDR2 FQNNGV. The CDR3 totals 14 residues. The CDR3 nucleotides read TGTGCCAGCAGCTTTGGGGGGAGCAATCAGCCCCAGCATTTT. Translating it yields CASSFGGSNQPQHF.

The rearrangement joins TRBV25-1 to TRBJ1-2, with 8 bases that match TRBD1. The germline V gene has CDR1 MGHDK and CDR2 SYGVNS. This CDR3 has 13 residues. The V segment lost 6 bases and the J segment 2 bases; nucleotides outside the gene matches: 2. CDR3 region: CASSGQGNYGYTF. CDR3 coding DNA: TGTGCCAGCAGCGGACAGGGAAACTATGGCTACACCTTC.

V usage is TRBV7-8 and J usage is TRBJ1-5; weak D call: TRBD1 (6 bases). The V and J ends lost 4 bases and 7 bases respectively, with 14 bases between them. Germline V gene data show CDR1 as SGHVS and CDR2 as FQNEAQ. The length of the CDR3 is 14 residues. CDR3 sequence (DNA): TGTGCCAGCAGCTCAGGGGTAGGGCTCCAGCCCCAGCATTTT. It translates to CASSSGVGLQPQHF.

The rearrangement joins TRBV5-1 to TRBJ2-1; 9 nucleotides line up with TRBD2. V trimming: 1 base; J trimming: 7 bases; junction bases outside the gene matches: 3. The CDR3 loop spans 14 amino acids. Germline CDR1 SGHRS, CDR2 YFSETQ. This chain's CDR3 is CASSLRREGNEQFF. The DNA of the CDR3 is TGCGCCAGCAGCTTGCGGCGGGAGGGGAATGAGCAGTTCTTC.

V usage is TRBV6-5 and J usage is TRBJ2-4; 9 bases are a match to TRBD1. This CDR3 region has 15 residues. The germline gives CDR1 MNHEY, CDR2 SVGAGI. The junction had 10 bases not matched to a gene; V was cut back by 6 bases and J by 7 bases. The CDR3 DNA follows: TGTGCCAGCAGCCAAAGTCAGGGACAGGGTAACATTCAGTACTTC. It specifies CASSQSQGQGNIQYF.

The J gene is TRBJ1-5, the V gene TRBV5-1; weak D call: TRBD1 (6 bases). Germline V gene lookup returns CDR1 SGHRS and CDR2 YFSETQ. V gave up 4 bases and J gave up 3 bases, with 11 bases separating them. This CDR3 comprises 14 residues. The DNA for the CDR3 is TGCGCCAGCAGCCCCGGACAGAACAATCAGCCCCAGCATTTT. Translation gives CASSPGQNNQPQHF.

The V call is TRBV11-1, the J call TRBJ2-1; TRBD2 matches 10 bases. The CDR3 runs to 16 residues. Germline V gene data show CDR1 as SGHAT and CDR2 as FQDESV (reference sequence). The V and J ends lost 5 bases and 6 bases, in that order; junction bases with no gene match: 10. The CDR3 DNA reads TGTGCCAGCAGCGCCGTGCCTAGCGGGAGTTTCAATGAGCAGTTCTTC. This translates into CASSAVPSGSFNEQFF.

The V and J genes are TRBV29-1 and TRBJ2-1, with D possibly TRBD1 on 5 matching bases. In germline, CDR1 is SQVTM, CDR2 ANQGSEA. Trimming left V 6 bases short and J 5 bases short, with 11 bases between. The CDR3 length is 12 residues. This chain's CDR3 is CSVQGRNNEQFF. In DNA, the CDR3 is TGCAGCGTCCAGGGTCGTAACAATGAGCAGTTCTTC.

The chain couples TRBV10-3 to TRBJ1-5; D unclear. Germline V CDR1 and CDR2: ENHRY, SYGVKD. The CDR3 is 13 residues long. V was shortened by 2 bases and J by 2 bases, with 4 bases between the two germline ends. The DNA of the CDR3 is TGTGCCATCAGTGAGGCGGGCAATCAGCCCCAGCATTTT. Translating gives CAISEAGNQPQHF.

DNA of the CDR3: TGTGCCACCAGCAGAGAGACAGGGGGCACTGAAGCTTTCTTT. Protein product: CATSRETGGTEAFF. This rearrangement joins TRBV15 to TRBJ1-1, with TRBD1 identical over 9 bases. With V trimmed by 0 bases and J by 4 bases, 0 bases remained unmatched. The CDR3 is 14 residues long. The germline V gene encodes CDR1 LNHNV and CDR2 YYDKDF (reference sequence).

This clone has just a few counts. The genes are TRBV5-4 and TRBJ1-1, with a possible D match to TRBD1 (6 bases). With 0 bases removed from V and 1 base from J, the gap between germline ends came to 13 bases. From germline, CDR1 is SGHNT and CDR2 YYREEE (reference sequence). The CDR3 consists of 16 residues. This chain's CDR3 is CASSLEGPRGNTEAFF. The CDR3 DNA sequence: TGTGCCAGCAGCTTGGAAGGTCCCAGGGGGAACACTGAAGCTTTCTTT.

V gene TRBV6-1 combines with J gene TRBJ1-1, with a tentative D call TRBD1 (5 bases). The length of the CDR3 is 15 residues. Germline lookup yields CDR1 MNHNS and CDR2 SASEGT. Trimming stripped 2 bases from V and 4 bases from J, with 14 bases between. The chain's CDR3 is CASSEHGGRGTEAFF. The DNA of the CDR3 is TGTGCCAGCAGTGAACACGGAGGGAGGGGCACTGAAGCTTTCTTT.

The V gene is TRBV19, the J gene TRBJ2-5, with D possibly being TRBD1 (5 bases). Trimming pared 9 bases from V and 5 bases from J, leaving 13 bases between. The germline CDR1 and CDR2 sequences are LNHDA and SQIVND (reference sequence). The CDR3 is 12 residues long. The CDR3 protein is CASSWGRETQYF. The CDR3 DNA reads as TGTGCCAGCTCGTGGGGCCGGGAGACCCAGTACTTC.

This rearrangement joins TRBV9 to TRBJ2-7; 9 bases match TRBD2. Germline assignment: CDR1 SGDLS and CDR2 YYNGEE. Trimming took 3 bases from V and 4 from J; bases not matched to a gene: 8. The CDR3 totals 15 residues. In DNA, the CDR3 is TGTGCCAGCAGCGCCCATAGCGGGAGCGGATACGAGCAGTACTTC. Translating gives CASSAHSGSGYEQYF.

This clone was seen once. The V call is TRBV5-1, the J call TRBJ1-1; D is unresolved. V was shortened by 3 bases and J by 4 bases, with 10 bases between the two germline ends. Germline loops: CDR1 SGHRS, CDR2 YFSETQ. The CDR3 has 13 residues. In nucleotides, the CDR3 is TGCGCCAGCAGCTCAGCGGCAAGCACTGAAGCTTTCTTT. Translating gives CASSSAASTEAFF. The full variable domain, with the rest looked up from reference TRBV5-1 and TRBJ1-1, is KAGVTQTPRYLIKTRGQQVTLSCSPISGHRSVSWYQQTPGQGLQFLFEYFSETQRNKGNFPGRFSGRQFSNSRSEMNVSTLELGDSALYLCASSSAASTEAFFGQGTRLTVV.

The chain is built from TRBV5-1 and TRBJ2-3; TRBD2 matches at 15 bases. CDR3 length: 17 amino acids. J lost 6 bases, V lost 4 bases, and 9 bases had no gene match. Germline loops: CDR1 SGHRS, CDR2 YFSETQ. CDR3 sequence reads: CASSLGLAGGGADTQYF. CDR3 DNA: TGCGCCAGCAGCCTCGGACTAGCGGGAGGGGGGGCGGATACGCAGTATTTT.

The chain links TRBV11-3 to TRBJ1-2; D might be TRBD1 (6 bases). Germline assignment: CDR1 SGHNT and CDR2 YENEEA. CDR3 length: 14 residues. Trimming cost V 10 bases and J 7 bases, with 22 bases left between them. As DNA, the CDR3 is TGTGCCATAACAACAGGGTTGTGTGTTGGTGGCTACACCTTC. Amino acids: CAITTGLCVGGYTF.